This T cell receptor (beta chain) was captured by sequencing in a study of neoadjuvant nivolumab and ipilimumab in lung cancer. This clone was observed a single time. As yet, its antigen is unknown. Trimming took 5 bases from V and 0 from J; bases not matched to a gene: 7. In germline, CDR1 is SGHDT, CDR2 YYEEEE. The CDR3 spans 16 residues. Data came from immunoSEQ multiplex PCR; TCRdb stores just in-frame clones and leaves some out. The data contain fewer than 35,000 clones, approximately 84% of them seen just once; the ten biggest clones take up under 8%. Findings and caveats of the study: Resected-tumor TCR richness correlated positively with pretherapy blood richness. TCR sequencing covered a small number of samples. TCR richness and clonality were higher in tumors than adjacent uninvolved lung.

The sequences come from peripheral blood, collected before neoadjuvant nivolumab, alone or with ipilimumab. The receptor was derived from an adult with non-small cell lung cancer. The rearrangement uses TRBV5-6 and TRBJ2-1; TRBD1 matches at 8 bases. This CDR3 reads CASRSTTGGSYNEQFF. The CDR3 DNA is TGTGCCAGCAGGTCCACTACAGGGGGCTCCTACAATGAGCAGTTCTTC.